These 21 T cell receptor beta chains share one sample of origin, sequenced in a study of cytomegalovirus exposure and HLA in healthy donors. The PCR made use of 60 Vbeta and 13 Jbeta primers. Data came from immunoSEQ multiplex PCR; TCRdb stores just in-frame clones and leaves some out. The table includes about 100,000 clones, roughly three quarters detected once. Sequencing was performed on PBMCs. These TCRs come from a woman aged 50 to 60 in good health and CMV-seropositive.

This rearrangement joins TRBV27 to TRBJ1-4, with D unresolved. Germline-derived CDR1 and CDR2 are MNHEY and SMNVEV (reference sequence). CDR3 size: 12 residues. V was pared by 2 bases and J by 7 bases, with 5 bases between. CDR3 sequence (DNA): TGTGCCAGCAGTTTACCGGGTGAAAAACTGTTTTTT. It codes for CASSLPGEKLFF.

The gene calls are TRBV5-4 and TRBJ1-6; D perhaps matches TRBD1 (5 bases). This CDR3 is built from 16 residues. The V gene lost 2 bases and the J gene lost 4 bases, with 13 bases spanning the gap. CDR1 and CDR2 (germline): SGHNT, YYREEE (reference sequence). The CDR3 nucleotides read TGTGCCAGCAGCTTCGGGACGGGAGATTATAATTCACCCCTCCACTTT. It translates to CASSFGTGDYNSPLHF.

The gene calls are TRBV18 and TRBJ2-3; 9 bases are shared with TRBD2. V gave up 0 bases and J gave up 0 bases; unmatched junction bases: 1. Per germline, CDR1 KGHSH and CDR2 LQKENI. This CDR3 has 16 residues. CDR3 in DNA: TGTGCCAGCTCACCACCGGGACTAGCTAGCACAGATACGCAGTATTTT. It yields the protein CASSPPGLASTDTQYF.

CDR3 sequence reads: CATSSAGASQPQHF. The CDR3 DNA sequence: TGTGCCACCAGCAGCGCGGGGGCTAGTCAGCCCCAGCATTTT. The rearrangement joins TRBV15 to TRBJ1-5; TRBD1 might be the D (6 bases). Germline V gene lookup returns CDR1 LNHNV and CDR2 YYDKDF (reference sequence). V was clipped by 3 bases and J by 6 bases, with 12 bases between them. The CDR3 extends over 14 amino acids.

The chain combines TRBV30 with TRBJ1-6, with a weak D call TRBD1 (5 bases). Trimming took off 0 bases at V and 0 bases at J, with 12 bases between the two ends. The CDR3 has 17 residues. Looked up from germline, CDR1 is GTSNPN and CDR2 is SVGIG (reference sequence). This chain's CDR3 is CAWSVQVLSSYNSPLHF. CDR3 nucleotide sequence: TGTGCCTGGAGTGTACAGGTCCTAAGCTCCTATAATTCACCCCTCCACTTT.

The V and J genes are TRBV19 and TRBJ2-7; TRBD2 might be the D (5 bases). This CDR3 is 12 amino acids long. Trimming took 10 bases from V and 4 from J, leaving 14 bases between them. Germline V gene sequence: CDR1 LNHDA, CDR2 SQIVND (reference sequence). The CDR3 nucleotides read TGTGCCATCCCCGGGGTAGAATACGAGCAGTACTTC. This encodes CAIPGVEYEQYF.

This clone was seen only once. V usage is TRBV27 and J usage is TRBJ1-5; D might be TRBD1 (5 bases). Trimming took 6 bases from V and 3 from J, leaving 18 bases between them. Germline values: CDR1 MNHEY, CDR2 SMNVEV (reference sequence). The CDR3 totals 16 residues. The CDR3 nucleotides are TGTGCCAGCAGACACAACTTACAGGTGTACAATCAGCCCCAGCATTTT. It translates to CASRHNLQVYNQPQHF.

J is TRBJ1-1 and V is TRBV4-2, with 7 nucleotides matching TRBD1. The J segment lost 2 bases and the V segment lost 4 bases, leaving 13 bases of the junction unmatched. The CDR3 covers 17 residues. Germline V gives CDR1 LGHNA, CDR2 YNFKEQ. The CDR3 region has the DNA TGTGCCAGCAGCCCTCCCCCGGGACAGAGCTTCAACACTGAAGCTTTCTTT. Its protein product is CASSPPPGQSFNTEAFF.

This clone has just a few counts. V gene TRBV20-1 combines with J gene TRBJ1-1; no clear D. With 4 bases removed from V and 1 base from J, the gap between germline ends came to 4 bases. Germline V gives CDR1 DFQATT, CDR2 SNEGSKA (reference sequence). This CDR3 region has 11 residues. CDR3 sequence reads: CSANSNTEAFF. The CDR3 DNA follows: TGCAGTGCTAACTCGAACACTGAAGCTTTCTTT.

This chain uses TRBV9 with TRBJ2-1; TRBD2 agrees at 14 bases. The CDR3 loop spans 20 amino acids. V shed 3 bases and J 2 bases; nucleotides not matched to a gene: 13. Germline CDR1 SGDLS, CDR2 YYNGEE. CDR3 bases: TGTGCCAGCAGCGCAGTACCCGGGACTAGCGGGAGCAGGACCTACAATGAGCAGTTCTTC. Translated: CASSAVPGTSGSRTYNEQFF.

The CDR3, as DNA: TGTGCCAGCAGCCACCGGGAGACCTACGAGCAGTACTTC. This codes for CASSHRETYEQYF. J is TRBJ2-7 and V is TRBV27, with D possibly TRBD2 on 6 matching bases. This CDR3 has 13 residues. Between the trimmed V and J ends, which lost 6 bases and 2 bases, there was a span of 11 bases. Germline V lookup: CDR1 MNHEY, CDR2 SMNVEV (reference sequence).

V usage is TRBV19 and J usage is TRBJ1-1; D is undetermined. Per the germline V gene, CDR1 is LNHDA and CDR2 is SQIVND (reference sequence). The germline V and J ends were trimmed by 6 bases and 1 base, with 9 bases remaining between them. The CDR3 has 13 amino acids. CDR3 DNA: TGTGCCAGTAGCGCCGCGGGGAACACTGAAGCTTTCTTT. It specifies CASSAAGNTEAFF.

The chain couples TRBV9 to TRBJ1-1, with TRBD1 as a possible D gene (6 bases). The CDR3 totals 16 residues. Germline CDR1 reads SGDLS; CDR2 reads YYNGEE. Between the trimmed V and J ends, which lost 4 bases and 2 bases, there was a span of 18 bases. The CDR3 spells CASSLDYRTANTEAFF. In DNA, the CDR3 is TGTGCCAGCAGCCTAGATTACCGGACAGCCAACACTGAAGCTTTCTTT.

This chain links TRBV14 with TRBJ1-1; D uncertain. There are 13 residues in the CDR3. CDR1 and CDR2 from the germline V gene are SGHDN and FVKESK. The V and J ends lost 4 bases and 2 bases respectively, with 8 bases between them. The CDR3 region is CASSPQRNTEAFF. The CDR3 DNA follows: TGTGCCAGCAGCCCCCAGCGTAACACTGAAGCTTTCTTT.

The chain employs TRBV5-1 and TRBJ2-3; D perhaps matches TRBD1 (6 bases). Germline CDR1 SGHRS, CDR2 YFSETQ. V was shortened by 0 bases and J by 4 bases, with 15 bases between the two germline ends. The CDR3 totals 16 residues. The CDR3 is CASSLAWDNSPDTQYF. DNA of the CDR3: TGCGCCAGCAGCTTGGCCTGGGACAACTCCCCAGATACGCAGTATTTT.

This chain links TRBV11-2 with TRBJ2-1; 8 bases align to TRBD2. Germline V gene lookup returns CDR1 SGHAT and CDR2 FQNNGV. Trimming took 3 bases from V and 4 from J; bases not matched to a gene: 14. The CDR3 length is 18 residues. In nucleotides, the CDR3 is TGTGCCAGCAGCTTTGCGATGGCGGTAGCGGGACATTACAATGAGCAGTTCTTC. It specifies CASSFAMAVAGHYNEQFF.

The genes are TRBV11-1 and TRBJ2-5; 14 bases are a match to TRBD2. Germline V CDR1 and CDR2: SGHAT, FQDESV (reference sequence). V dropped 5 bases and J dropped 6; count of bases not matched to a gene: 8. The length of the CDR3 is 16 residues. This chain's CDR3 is CASSGSGLAGAKTQYF. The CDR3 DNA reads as TGTGCCAGCAGCGGCTCGGGACTAGCGGGAGCAAAGACCCAGTACTTC.

Here the CDR3 DNA reads TGCAGCGTTCGGACAGGGGTAGGCTCACCCCTCCACTTT. It specifies CSVRTGVGSPLHF. V gene TRBV29-1 combines with J gene TRBJ1-6; 9 positions match TRBD1. The CDR3 length is 13 residues. The junction had 6 bases not matched to a gene; V was cut back by 5 bases and J by 10 bases. The germline gives CDR1 SQVTM, CDR2 ANQGSEA.

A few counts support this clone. For the CDR3, the DNA is TGCGCCAGCGGGAGGAGGGGTATTAATGAAAAACTGTTTTTT. As protein: CASGRRGINEKLFF. The chain employs TRBV10-2 and TRBJ1-4, with D maybe TRBD1 (5 bases). In germline, CDR1 is WSHSY, CDR2 SAAADI. Trimming removed 8 bases at V and 4 bases at J, with 14 bases between. CDR3 length: 14 amino acids.

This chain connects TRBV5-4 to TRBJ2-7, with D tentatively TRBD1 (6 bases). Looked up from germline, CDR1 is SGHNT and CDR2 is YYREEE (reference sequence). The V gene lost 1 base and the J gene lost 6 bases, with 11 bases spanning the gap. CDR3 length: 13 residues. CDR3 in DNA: TGTGCCAGCAGCTTGTCACAGGGTTCCGAGCAGTACTTC. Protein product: CASSLSQGSEQYF.

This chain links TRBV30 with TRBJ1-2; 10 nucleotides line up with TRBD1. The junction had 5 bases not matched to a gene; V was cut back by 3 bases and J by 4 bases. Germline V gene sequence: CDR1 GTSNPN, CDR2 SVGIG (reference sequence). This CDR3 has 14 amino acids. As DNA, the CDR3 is TGTGCCTGGAGCGCCGGGACAGGGGCCTATGGCTACACCTTC. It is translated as CAWSAGTGAYGYTF.